This T cell receptor (beta chain) was identified during a study of early T cells in non-severe SARS-CoV-2 infection. This clonotype was seen more than once but under ten times. The CDR3 is 16 amino acids. Germline trimming cut 4 bases from V and 3 bases from J; bases unmatched to any gene: 7. CDR1 SEHNR and CDR2 FQNEAQ come from the germline V gene (reference sequence). Each cDNA molecule carried a unique molecular identifier. MiXCR was run by TCRdb on the 5' RACE reads, yielding one entry per CDR3 protein. Here the sample spans around 88,000 distinct CDR3 sequences, about 15% being singletons. The receptor was derived from an adult who was a healthcare worker with PCR-confirmed SARS-CoV-2 infection or an uninfected control (not recorded which). The chain couples TRBV7-9 to TRBJ2-1, with 9 bases lining up with TRBD1. Specimen: whole blood. The CDR3 loop is CASSSRDRGDYNEQFF. Here the CDR3 DNA reads TGTGCCAGCAGCTCTAGAGACAGGGGGGACTACAATGAGCAGTTCTTC.